This T cell receptor (beta chain) comes out of a study of OX40 agonist ivuxolimab in advanced cancers. Study at large: Of mixed ages from about 23 to 90 and averaging about 56 years, the group was around 78% male.

Study outcomes and limitations: There were, on average, more expanded clones in CD8+ T cells than in CD4+. Dose levels from 0.1 to 3.0 mg/kg saw CD4+ and CD8+ blood T cells expand clonally by week 6.

Using immunoSEQ multiplex PCR, the repertoire was profiled, and TCRdb retains in-frame clones only, with some absent. The table includes 40,000 to 45,000 clones, more than 80% detected once. The CDR3 runs to 15 residues. V dropped 9 bases and J dropped 0; count of bases not matched to a gene: 8. Germline V gives CDR1 SGHTS, CDR2 YDEGEE. This clone was recorded a few times. Its antigen remains unknown. The chain joins TRBV5-8 to TRBJ2-1, with 8 positions matching TRBD2. The TCR comes from an adult with an advanced solid tumor such as melanoma, head and neck, liver or kidney cancer. Sequenced material: CD4+ or CD8+ T cells sorted from blood, taken in a trial of the OX40 agonist ivuxolimab. The CDR3 bases are TGTGCCATCCATAGCGGGACGAGCTCCTACAATGAGCAGTTCTTC. Protein product: CAIHSGTSSYNEQFF.